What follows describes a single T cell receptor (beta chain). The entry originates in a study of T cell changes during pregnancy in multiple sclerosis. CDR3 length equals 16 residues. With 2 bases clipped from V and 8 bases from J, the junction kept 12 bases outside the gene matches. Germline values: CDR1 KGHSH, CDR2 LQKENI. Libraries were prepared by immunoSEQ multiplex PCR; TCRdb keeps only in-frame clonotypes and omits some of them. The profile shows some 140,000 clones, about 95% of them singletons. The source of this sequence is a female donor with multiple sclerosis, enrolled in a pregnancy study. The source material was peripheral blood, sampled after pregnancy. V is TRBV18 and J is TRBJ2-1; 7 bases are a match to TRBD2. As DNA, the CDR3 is TGTGCCAGCTCACCAGGCAGCGGGATGGGGTTGGATGAGCAGTTCTTC. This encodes CASSPGSGMGLDEQFF. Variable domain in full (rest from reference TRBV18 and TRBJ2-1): NAGVMQNPRHLVRRRGQEARLRCSPMKGHSHVYWYRQLPEEGLKFMVYLQKENIIDESGMPKERFSAEFPKEGPSILRIQQVVRGDSAAYFCASSPGSGMGLDEQFFGPGTRLTVL.